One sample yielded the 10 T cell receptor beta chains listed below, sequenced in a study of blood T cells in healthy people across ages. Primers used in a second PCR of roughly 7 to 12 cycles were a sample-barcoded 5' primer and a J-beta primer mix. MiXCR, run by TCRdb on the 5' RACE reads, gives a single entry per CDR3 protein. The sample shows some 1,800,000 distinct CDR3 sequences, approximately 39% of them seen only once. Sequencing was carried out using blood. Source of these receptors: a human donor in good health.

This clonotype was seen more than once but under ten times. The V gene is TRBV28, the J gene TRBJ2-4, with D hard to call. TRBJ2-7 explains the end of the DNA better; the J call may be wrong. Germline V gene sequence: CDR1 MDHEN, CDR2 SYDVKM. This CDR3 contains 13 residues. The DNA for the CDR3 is TGTGCCAGCAGTTTCGAAGTACCCTACGAGCAGTACTTC. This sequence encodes CASSFEVPYEQYF.

CDR3 in DNA: TGCAGTGCTAGAGATGACGACAGAGGGGCCTACAATGAGCAGTTCTTC. Residues: CSARDDDRGAYNEQFF. This chain uses TRBV20-1 with TRBJ2-1; perhaps D is TRBD1 or TRBD2 (5 bases each). Germline-derived CDR1 and CDR2 are DFQATT and SNEGSKA (reference sequence). The CDR3 consists of 16 residues. V was pared by 0 bases and J by 2 bases, with 14 bases between.

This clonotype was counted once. The CDR3 nucleotides are TGTGCCAGCAGTTTATTGGACAGGGGGCTGCAAGAGACCCAGTACTTC. Translating gives CASSLLDRGLQETQYF. The chain uses TRBV12-3 or TRBV12-4 and TRBJ2-5, with 11 bases aligning to TRBD1. Losses at the gene ends were 2 bases for V and 2 bases for J; bases not matched to a gene: 4. This CDR3 is built from 16 residues.

The CDR3 bases are TGCGCCAGCGACTGGACAGGGGGCACTGAAGCTTTCTTT. Its protein is CASDWTGGTEAFF. V gene TRBV5-1 combines with J gene TRBJ1-1, with 10 bases that match TRBD1. Germline V gene sequence: CDR1 SGHRS, CDR2 YFSETQ. CDR3 length equals 13 residues. The junction had 4 bases not matched to a gene; V was cut back by 7 bases and J by 4 bases.

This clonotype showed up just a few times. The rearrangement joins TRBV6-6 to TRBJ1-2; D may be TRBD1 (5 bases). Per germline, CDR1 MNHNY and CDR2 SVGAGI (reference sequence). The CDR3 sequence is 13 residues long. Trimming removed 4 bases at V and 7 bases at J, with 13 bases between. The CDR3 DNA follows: TGTGCCAGCAGTTTGGATCCAAGGGGTGGCTACACCTTC. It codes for CASSLDPRGGYTF.

The chain's CDR3 is CASSLTGTGYNEQYF. CDR3 nucleotide sequence: TGTGCCAGCAGTCTCACCGGGACAGGTTACAATGAGCAGTACTTC. The rearrangement joins TRBV11-2 to TRBJ2-7, with TRBD1 identical over 8 bases. CDR3 length: 15 residues. V shed 6 bases and J 7 bases; nucleotides not matched to a gene: 14. Per the germline V gene, CDR1 is SGHAT and CDR2 is FQNNGV.

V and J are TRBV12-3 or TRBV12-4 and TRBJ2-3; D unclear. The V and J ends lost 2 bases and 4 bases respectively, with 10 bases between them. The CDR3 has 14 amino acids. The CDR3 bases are TGTGCCAGCAGTTTACAGGCCACCTCAGATACGCAGTATTTT. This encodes CASSLQATSDTQYF.

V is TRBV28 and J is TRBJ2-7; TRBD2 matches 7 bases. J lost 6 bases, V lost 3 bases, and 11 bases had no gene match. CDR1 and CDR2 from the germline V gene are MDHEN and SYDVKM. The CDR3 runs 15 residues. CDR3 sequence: CASSFSGGEFREQYF. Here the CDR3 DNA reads TGTGCCAGCAGTTTTAGTGGGGGGGAGTTCCGCGAGCAGTACTTC. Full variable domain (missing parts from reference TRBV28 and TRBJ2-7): DVKVTQSSRYLVKRTGEKVFLECVQDMDHENMFWYRQDPGLGLRLIYFSYDVKMKEKGDIPEGYSVSREKKERFSLILESASTNQTSMYLCASSFSGGEFREQYFGPGTRLTVT.

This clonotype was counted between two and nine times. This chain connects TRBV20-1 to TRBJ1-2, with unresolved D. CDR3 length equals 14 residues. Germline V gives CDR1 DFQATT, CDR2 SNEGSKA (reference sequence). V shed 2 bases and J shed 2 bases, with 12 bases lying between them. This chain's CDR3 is CSARKGAGNYGYTF. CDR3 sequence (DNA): TGCAGTGCTAGAAAGGGTGCAGGAAACTATGGCTACACCTTC.

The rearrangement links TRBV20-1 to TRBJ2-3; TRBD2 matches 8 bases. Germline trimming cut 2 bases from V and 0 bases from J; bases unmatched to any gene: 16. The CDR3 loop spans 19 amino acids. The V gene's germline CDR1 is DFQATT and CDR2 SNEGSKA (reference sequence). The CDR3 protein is CSARHSFPLAGGSTDTQYF. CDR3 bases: TGCAGTGCTAGACATTCCTTCCCCTTGGCGGGGGGAAGCACAGATACGCAGTATTTT.